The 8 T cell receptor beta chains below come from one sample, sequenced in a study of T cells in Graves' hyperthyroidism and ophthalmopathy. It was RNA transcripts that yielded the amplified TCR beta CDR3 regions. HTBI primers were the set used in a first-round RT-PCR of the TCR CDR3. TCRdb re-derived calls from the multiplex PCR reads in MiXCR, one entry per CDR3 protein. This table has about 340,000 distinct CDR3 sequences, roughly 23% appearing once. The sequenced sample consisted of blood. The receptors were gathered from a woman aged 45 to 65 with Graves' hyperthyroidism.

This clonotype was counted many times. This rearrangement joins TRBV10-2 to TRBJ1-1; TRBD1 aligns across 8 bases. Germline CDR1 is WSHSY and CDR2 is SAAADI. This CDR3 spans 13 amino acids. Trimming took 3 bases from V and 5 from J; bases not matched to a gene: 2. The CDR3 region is CASSDRGHTEAFF. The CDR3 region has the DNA TGCGCCAGCAGTGACAGGGGGCATACTGAAGCTTTCTTT.

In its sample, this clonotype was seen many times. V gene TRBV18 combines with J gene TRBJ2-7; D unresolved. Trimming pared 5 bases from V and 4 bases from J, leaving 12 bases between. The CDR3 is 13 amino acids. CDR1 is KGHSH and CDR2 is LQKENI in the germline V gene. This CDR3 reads CASSTTPGYEQYF. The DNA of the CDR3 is TGTGCCAGCTCAACCACCCCAGGTTACGAGCAGTACTTC.

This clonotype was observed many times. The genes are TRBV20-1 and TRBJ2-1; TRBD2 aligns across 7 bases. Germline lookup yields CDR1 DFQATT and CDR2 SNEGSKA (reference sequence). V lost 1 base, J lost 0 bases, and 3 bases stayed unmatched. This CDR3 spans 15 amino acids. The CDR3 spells CSARVGGSSYNEQFF. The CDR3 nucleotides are TGCAGTGCTAGAGTGGGAGGGAGCTCCTACAATGAGCAGTTCTTC.

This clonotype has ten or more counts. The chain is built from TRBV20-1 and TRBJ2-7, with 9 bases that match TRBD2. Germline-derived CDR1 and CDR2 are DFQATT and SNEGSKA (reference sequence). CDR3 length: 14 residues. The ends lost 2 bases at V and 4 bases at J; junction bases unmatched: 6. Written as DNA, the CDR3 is TGCAGTGCTAGACTAGCGGGACGGTTGTACGAGCAGTACTTC. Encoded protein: CSARLAGRLYEQYF.

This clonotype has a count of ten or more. The CDR3 DNA sequence: TGCGCCAGCGGAGGGGGGACAGCCGTTGGCCTTAGCGGCGAGCAGTACTTC. Protein: CASGGGTAVGLSGEQYF. The chain has TRBV5-1 and TRBJ2-7; possibly TRBD1 for D (7 bases). The CDR3 consists of 17 residues. V lost 7 bases to trimming and J lost 6 bases, with 29 bases between them. The germline V gene has CDR1 SGHRS and CDR2 YFSETQ.

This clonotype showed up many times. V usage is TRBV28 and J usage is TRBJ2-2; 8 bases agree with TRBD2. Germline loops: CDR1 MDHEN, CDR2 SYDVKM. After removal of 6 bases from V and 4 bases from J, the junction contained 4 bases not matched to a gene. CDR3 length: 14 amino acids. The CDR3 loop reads CASSQTSVTGELFF. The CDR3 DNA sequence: TGTGCCAGCAGCCAGACTAGCGTCACCGGGGAGCTGTTTTTT.

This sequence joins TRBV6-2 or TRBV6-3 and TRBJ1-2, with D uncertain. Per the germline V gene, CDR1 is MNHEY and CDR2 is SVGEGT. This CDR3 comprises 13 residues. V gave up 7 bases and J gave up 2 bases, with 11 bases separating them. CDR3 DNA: TGTGCCAGCACCTACGTGTGGAACTATGGCTACACCTTC. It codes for CASTYVWNYGYTF.

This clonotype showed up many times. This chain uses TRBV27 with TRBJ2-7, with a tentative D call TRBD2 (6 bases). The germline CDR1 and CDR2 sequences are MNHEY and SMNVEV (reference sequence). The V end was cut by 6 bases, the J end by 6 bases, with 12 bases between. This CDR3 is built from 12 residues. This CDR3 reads CASSGSSVEQYF. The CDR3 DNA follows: TGTGCCAGCAGCGGGAGTTCAGTCGAGCAGTACTTC.